This T cell receptor (beta chain) was captured in a study of T-cell reconstitution after alpha-beta-depleted transplantation in children. This CDR3 is built from 14 residues. V lost 4 bases and J lost 5; bases outside the gene matches: 7. Germline values: CDR1 MDHEN, CDR2 SYDVKM. Study observations and caveats: Elevated TCRbeta diversity at day 60 was traced, in some patients, to surviving recipient T cells and thymic progenitors.

This clonotype appeared many times. What it binds is unknown. This sample's TCRbeta library carried unique molecular identifier barcodes. One entry per CDR3 protein, called by TCRdb with MiXCR from the PCR reads. Of around 240,000 distinct CDR3 sequences in the sample, roughly 8% were seen once. The specimen was PBMCs, mostly from graft donor cells, collected 180 days after TCRalphabeta/CD19-depleted stem cell transplant. The chain employs TRBV28 and TRBJ1-2; 7 bases align to TRBD1. The sequence was collected from a male patient between 5 and 17 years old who had a stem cell transplant for acute lymphoblastic leukemia, so the T cells may come from the graft donor. The CDR3 sequence: CASSSGQALYGYTF. The CDR3 DNA follows: TGTGCCAGCAGTTCCGGACAGGCTCTATATGGCTACACCTTC.